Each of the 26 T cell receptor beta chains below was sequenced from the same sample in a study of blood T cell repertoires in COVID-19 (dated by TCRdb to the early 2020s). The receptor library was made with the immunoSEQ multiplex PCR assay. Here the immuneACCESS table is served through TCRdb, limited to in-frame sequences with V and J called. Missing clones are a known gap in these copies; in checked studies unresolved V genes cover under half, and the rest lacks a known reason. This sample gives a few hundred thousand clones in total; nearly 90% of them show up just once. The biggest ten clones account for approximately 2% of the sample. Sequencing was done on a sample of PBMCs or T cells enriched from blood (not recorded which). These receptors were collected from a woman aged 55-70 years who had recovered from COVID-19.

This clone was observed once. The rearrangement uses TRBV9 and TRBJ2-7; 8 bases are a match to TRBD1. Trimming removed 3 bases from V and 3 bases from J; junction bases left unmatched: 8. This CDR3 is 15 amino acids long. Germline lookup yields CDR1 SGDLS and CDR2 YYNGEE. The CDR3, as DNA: TGTGCCAGCAGCGAGACAGGGGCGGGACTCTACGAGCAGTACTTC. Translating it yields CASSETGAGLYEQYF.

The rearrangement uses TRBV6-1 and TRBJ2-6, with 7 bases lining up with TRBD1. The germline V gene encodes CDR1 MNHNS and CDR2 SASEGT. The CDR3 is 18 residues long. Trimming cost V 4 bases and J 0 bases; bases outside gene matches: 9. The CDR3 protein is CASSANPPGGSGANVLTF. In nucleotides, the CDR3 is TGTGCCAGCAGTGCTAATCCCCCAGGGGGCTCTGGGGCCAACGTCCTGACTTTC.

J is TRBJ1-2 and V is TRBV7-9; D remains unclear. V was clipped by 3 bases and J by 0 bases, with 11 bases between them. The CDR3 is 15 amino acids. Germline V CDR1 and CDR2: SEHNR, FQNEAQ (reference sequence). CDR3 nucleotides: TGTGCCAGCAGCTTGGTGCCAGTCTCTAACTATGGCTACACCTTC. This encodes CASSLVPVSNYGYTF.

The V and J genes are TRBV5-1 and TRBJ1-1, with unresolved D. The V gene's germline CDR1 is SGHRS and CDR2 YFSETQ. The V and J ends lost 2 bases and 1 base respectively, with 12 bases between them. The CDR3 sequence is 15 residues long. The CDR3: CASSFLGLGNTEAFF. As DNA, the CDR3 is TGCGCCAGCAGCTTTCTCGGGTTGGGGAACACTGAAGCTTTCTTT.

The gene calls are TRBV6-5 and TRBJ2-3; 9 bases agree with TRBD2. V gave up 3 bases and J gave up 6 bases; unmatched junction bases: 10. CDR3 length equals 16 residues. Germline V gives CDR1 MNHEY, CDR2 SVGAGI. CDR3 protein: CASSYSPSGRFDTQYF. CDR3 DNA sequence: TGTGCCAGCAGTTATTCCCCCAGCGGGAGGTTTGATACGCAGTATTTT.

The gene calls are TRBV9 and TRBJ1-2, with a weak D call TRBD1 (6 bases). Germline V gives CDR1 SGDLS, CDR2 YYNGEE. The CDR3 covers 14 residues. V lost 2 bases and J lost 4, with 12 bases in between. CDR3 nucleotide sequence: TGTGCCAGCAGCGTTGGACAGAACCCCTATGGCTACACCTTC. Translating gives CASSVGQNPYGYTF.

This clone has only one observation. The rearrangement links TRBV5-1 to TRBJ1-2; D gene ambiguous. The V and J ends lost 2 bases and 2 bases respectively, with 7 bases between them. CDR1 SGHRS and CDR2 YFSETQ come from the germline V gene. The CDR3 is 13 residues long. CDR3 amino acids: CASSFDTNYGYTF. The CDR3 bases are TGCGCCAGCAGCTTTGACACCAACTATGGCTACACCTTC.

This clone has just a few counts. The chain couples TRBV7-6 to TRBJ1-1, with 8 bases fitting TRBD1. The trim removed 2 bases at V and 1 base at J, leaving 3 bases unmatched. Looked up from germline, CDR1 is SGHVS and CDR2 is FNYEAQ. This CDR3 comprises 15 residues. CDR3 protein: CASSLLTGANTEAFF. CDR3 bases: TGTGCCAGCAGCTTACTGACAGGGGCGAACACTGAAGCTTTCTTT. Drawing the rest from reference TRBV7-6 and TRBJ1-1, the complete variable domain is GAGVSQSPRYKVTKRGQDVALRCDPISGHVSLYWYRQALGQGPEFLTYFNYEAQQDKSGLPNDRFSAERPEGSISTLTIQRTEQRDSAMYRCASSLLTGANTEAFFGQGTRLTVV.

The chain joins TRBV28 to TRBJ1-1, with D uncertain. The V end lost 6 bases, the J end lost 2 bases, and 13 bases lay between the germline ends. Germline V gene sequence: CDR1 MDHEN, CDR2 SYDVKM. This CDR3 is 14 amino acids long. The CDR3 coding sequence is TGTGCCAGCAGATCCGACTACCCAAACACTGAAGCTTTCTTT. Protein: CASRSDYPNTEAFF.

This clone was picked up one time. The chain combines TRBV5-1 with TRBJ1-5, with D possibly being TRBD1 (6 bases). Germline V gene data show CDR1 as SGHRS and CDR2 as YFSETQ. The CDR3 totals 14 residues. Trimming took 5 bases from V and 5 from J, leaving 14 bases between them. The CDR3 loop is CASSPGQNDQPQHF. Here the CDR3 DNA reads TGCGCCAGCAGTCCCGGACAGAATGATCAGCCCCAGCATTTT. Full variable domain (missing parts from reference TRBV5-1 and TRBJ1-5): KAGVTQTPRYLIKTRGQQVTLSCSPISGHRSVSWYQQTPGQGLQFLFEYFSETQRNKGNFPGRFSGRQFSNSRSEMNVSTLELGDSALYLCASSPGQNDQPQHFGDGTRLSIL.

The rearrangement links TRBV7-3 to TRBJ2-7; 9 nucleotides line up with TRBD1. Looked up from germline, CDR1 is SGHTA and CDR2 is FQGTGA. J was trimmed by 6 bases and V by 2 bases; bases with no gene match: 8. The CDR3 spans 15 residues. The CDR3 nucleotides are TGTGCCAGCAGCTTACGGGGACAGGGCTCCGGCGAGCAGTACTTC. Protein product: CASSLRGQGSGEQYF.

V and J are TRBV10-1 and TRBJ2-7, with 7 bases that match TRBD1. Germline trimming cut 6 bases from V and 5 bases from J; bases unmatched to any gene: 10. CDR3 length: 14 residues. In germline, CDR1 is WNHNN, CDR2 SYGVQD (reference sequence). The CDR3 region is CASSSGQLPNEQYF. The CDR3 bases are TGCGCCAGCAGCTCGGGACAGCTCCCTAACGAGCAGTACTTC.

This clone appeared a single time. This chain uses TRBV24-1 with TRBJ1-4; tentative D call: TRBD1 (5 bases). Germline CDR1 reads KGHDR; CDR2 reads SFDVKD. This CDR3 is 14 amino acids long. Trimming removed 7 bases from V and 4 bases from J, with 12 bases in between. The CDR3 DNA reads TGTGCCACCAGCAGGGCAGGAGTTAATGAAAAACTGTTTTTT. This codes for CATSRAGVNEKLFF.

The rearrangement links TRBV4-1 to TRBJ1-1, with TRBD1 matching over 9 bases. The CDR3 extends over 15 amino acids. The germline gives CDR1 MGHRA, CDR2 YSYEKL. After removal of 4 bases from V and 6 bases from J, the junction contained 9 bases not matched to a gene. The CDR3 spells CASSLQLQGAAEAFF. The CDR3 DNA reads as TGCGCCAGCAGCCTTCAATTACAGGGGGCGGCTGAAGCTTTCTTT.

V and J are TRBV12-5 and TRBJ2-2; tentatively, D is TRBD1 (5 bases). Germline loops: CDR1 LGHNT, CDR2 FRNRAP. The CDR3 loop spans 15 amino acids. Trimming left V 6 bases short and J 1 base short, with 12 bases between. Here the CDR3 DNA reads TGTGCTAGTGGCCTAGGGGTTGGGAACACCGGGGAGCTGTTTTTT. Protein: CASGLGVGNTGELFF. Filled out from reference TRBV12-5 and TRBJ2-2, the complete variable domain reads DARVTQTPRHKVTEMGQEVTMRCQPILGHNTVFWYRQTMMQGLELLAYFRNRAPLDDSGMPKDRFSAEMPDATLATLKIQPSEPRDSAVYFCASGLGVGNTGELFFGEGSRLTVL.

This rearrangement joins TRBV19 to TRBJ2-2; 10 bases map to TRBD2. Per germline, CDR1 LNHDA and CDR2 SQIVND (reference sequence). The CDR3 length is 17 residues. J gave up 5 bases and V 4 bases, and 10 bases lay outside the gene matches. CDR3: CASSRVASGRGTGELFF. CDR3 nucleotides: TGTGCCAGTAGTAGGGTGGCTAGCGGGAGAGGGACCGGGGAGCTGTTTTTT. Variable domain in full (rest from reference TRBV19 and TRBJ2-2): DGGITQSPKYLFRKEGQNVTLSCEQNLNHDAMYWYRQDPGQGLRLIYYSQIVNDFQKGDIAEGYSVSREKKESFPLTVTSAQKNPTAFYLCASSRVASGRGTGELFFGEGSRLTVL.

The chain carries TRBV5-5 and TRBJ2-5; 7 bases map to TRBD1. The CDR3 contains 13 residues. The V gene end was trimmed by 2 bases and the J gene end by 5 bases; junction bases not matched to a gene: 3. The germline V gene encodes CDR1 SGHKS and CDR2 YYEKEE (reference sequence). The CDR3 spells CASSLQGSETQYF. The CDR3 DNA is TGTGCCAGCAGCTTACAGGGGAGTGAGACCCAGTACTTC.

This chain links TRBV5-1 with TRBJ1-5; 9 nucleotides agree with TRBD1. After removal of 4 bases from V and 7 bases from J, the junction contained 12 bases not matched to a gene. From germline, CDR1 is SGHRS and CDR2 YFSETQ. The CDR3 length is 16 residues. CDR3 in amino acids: CASSREMGQGGQPQHF. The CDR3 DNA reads TGCGCCAGCAGCCGGGAAATGGGACAGGGCGGCCAGCCCCAGCATTTT.

In DNA form, the CDR3 reads TGTGCCAGCAGCAGACGGACAGGGGTTTCCACAGATACGCAGTATTTT. Its translation: CASSRRTGVSTDTQYF. The chain links TRBV7-9 to TRBJ2-3; 9 nucleotides match TRBD1. Germline-derived CDR1 and CDR2 are SEHNR and FQNEAQ (reference sequence). CDR3 length: 16 residues. V was clipped by 5 bases and J by 2 bases; unmatched bases: 8.

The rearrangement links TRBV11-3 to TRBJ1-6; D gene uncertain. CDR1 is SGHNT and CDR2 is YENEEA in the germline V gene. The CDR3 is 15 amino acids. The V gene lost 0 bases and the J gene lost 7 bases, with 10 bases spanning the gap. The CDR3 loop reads CASSLDRAGNSPLHF. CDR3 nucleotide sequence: TGTGCCAGCAGCTTAGATCGGGCGGGGAATTCACCCCTCCACTTT.

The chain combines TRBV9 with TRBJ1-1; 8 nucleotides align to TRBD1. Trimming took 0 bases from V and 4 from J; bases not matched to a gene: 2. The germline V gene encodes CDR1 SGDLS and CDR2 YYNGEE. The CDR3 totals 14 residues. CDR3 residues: CASSVVTGGTEAFF. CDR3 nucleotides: TGTGCCAGCAGCGTAGTTACAGGGGGCACTGAAGCTTTCTTT. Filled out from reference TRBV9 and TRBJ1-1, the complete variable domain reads DSGVTQTPKHLITATGQRVTLRCSPRSGDLSVYWYQQSLDQGLQFLIQYYNGEERAKGNILERFSAQQFPDLHSELNLSSLELGDSALYFCASSVVTGGTEAFFGQGTRLTVV.

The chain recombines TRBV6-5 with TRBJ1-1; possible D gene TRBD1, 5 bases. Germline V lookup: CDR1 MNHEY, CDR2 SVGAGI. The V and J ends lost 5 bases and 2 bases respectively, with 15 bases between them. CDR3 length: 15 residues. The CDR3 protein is CASSTPGGSNTEAFF. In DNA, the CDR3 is TGTGCCAGCAGTACACCCGGGGGGTCCAACACTGAAGCTTTCTTT.

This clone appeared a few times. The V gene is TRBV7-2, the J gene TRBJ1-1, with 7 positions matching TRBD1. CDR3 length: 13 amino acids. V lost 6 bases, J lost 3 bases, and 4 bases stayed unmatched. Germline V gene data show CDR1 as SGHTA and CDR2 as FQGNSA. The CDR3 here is CASSTQGDTEAFF. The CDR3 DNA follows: TGTGCCAGCAGTACCCAGGGGGACACTGAAGCTTTCTTT.

The CDR3 reads CAWTRTGDTEAFF. CDR3 in DNA: TGTGCCTGGACAAGGACAGGGGATACTGAAGCTTTCTTT. The chain recombines TRBV30 with TRBJ1-1, with 9 bases lining up with TRBD1. CDR3 length: 13 amino acids. Germline loops: CDR1 GTSNPN, CDR2 SVGIG (reference sequence). V gave up 4 bases and J gave up 5 bases; unmatched junction bases: 5.

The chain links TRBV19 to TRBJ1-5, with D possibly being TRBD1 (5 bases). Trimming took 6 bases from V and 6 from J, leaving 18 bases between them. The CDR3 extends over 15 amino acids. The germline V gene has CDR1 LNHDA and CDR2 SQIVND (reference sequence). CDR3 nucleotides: TGTGCCAGTAGGGTCAACGGGGGACCCACTCAGCCCCAGCATTTT. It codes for CASRVNGGPTQPQHF.

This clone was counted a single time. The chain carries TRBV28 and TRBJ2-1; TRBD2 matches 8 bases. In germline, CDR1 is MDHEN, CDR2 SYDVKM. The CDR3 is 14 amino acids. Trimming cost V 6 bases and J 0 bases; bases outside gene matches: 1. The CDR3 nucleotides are TGTGCCAGCAGGAGCGGGAGCTCCTACAATGAGCAGTTCTTC. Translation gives CASRSGSSYNEQFF.